At least ten counts were recorded for the clone carrying this T cell receptor (beta chain). The sample is drawn from a study of regulatory T cells in long-lasting Graves disease. The germline V gene encodes CDR1 SGHAT and CDR2 FQNNGV. The V and J ends lost 4 bases and 2 bases respectively, with 10 bases between them. CDR3 length: 14 amino acids. Library construction for TCR beta used iRepertoire HTBI primers and Arm-PCR of CDR3 regions. TCRdb used MiXCR to reprocess the multiplex PCR reads, holding one entry per CDR3 protein. The table includes 530,000 or so distinct CDR3 sequences, roughly 15% detected once. Time point meaning: newly diagnosed GD, antithyroid drugs for less than 3 months. TCR sequences were obtained from RNA taken from PBMCs. These data also featured in a second study, about T cells in Graves' hyperthyroidism and ophthalmopathy. That paper notes: Thyroid ultrasound and orbital computed tomography, with clinical symptoms and serum thyroxine and TRAb, informed diagnoses.

The sequences come from peripheral blood mononuclear cells (PBMCs), collected at new diagnosis, from a patient treated with antithyroid drugs. This chain joins TRBV11-2 and TRBJ2-3; TRBD2 is a possible D gene (6 bases). The source is a man younger than 30 with Graves disease. This CDR3 is CASSSRGNTDTQYF. CDR3 nucleotide sequence: TGTGCCAGCAGCTCCCGGGGGAACACAGATACGCAGTATTTT.